This T cell receptor beta chain was sequenced in a study of cytomegalovirus exposure and HLA in healthy donors. Study-level findings and limits: Excluded were some V segments that proved indistinguishable, including TRBV6-2 and TRBV6-3. The study designated 150 or so TCR beta chains cytomegalovirus-associated. It was only CMV serostatus that was available as immune exposure information.

About this clone: The antigen is not known.

The PCR had 60 Vbeta and 13 Jbeta primers. TCRdb's copy holds only in-frame clones and misses some; the assay was immunoSEQ multiplex PCR. The sample lists 140,000 or so clones; around 84% were seen once. With 3 bases removed from V and 4 bases from J, the gap between germline ends came to 20 bases. The CDR3 consists of 18 residues. Germline CDR1 SGHTS, CDR2 YDEGEE. V gene TRBV5-8 combines with J gene TRBJ2-6, with D perhaps TRBD1 (7 bases). The receptor was isolated from a boy between 2 and 10 years old in good health and CMV-seronegative. What was sequenced was PBMCs. The CDR3 here is CASSSTGEATAGANVLTF. The CDR3 region has the DNA TGTGCCAGCAGCTCAACAGGGGAGGCGACGGCCGGGGCCAACGTCCTGACTTTC. The whole variable domain, filled in from reference TRBV5-8 and TRBJ2-6, reads EAGVTQSPTHLIKTRGQQATLRCSPISGHTSVYWYQQALGLGLQFLLWYDEGEERNRGNFPPRFSGRQFPNYSSELNVNALELEDSALYLCASSSTGEATAGANVLTFGAGSRLTVL.